The 17 T cell receptor beta chains given below trace back to one sample, sequenced in a study of OX40 agonist ivuxolimab in advanced cancers. The method was immunoSEQ multiplex PCR; TCRdb's version includes in-frame clones alone and lacks a portion of them. The sample has about 28,000 clones; about 77% are singletons. The sample was CD4+ or CD8+ T cells sorted from blood, taken in a trial of the OX40 agonist ivuxolimab. Receptors were obtained from an adult with an advanced solid tumor such as melanoma, head and neck, liver or kidney cancer.

The rearrangement uses TRBV4-3 and TRBJ2-5, with D possibly matching TRBD1 (5 bases). The germline CDR1 and CDR2 sequences are LGHNA and YSLEER. The CDR3 spans 17 residues. V was cut by 1 base and J by 5 bases, with 20 bases left in between. CDR3 nucleotides: TGCGCCAGCAGCCAAGGGGCCCCTGTTTGGGGCCGGGAGACCCAGTACTTC. As protein: CASSQGAPVWGRETQYF.

By share, this clone ranks as medium-sized. The CDR3, as DNA: TGTGCCAGCAGTGATGGGACAGGGGGCGCTTTGGAGACCCAGTACTTC. As protein: CASSDGTGGALETQYF. The chain employs TRBV6-1 and TRBJ2-5, with TRBD1 identical over 12 bases. CDR3 length: 16 residues. Trimming at V came to 3 bases and at J to 5 bases, leaving 7 bases not matched to a gene. Germline-derived CDR1 and CDR2 are MNHNS and SASEGT.

V is TRBV6-5 and J is TRBJ2-7; TRBD1 agrees at 9 bases. In germline, CDR1 is MNHEY, CDR2 SVGAGI. The J segment lost 5 bases and the V segment lost 4 bases, leaving 6 bases of the junction unmatched. CDR3 length: 14 amino acids. The CDR3 sequence is CASSWDRDVDEQYF. In nucleotides, the CDR3 is TGTGCCAGCAGTTGGGACAGGGATGTCGACGAGCAGTACTTC.

As regards this clone: The junction does not match germline at one end; this may be a read error. The rearrangement links TRBV5-4 to TRBJ2-7, with D possibly TRBD1 on 5 matching bases. The CDR3 is made up of 13 amino acids. Germline V lookup: CDR1 SGHNT, CDR2 YYREEE (reference sequence). This CDR3 is CASSLDTTYEQYF. The CDR3 DNA is TGTGCCAGCAGTTTGGACACGACCTACGAGCAGTACTTC.

This clone was seen a single time. The rearrangement joins TRBV27 to TRBJ2-5; a possible D gene is TRBD2 (6 bases). Deletions cut 5 bases from V and 2 bases from J, with 18 bases between. Germline V gene sequence: CDR1 MNHEY, CDR2 SMNVEV (reference sequence). This CDR3 contains 16 residues. The CDR3: CASSLTAGPVQETQYF. The CDR3 DNA follows: TGTGCCAGCAGTCTCACCGCGGGACCTGTTCAAGAGACCCAGTACTTC.

J is TRBJ2-7 and V is TRBV4-2; 12 nucleotides agree with TRBD2. The germline CDR1 and CDR2 sequences are LGHNA and YNFKEQ. The CDR3 sequence is 15 residues long. Trimming at V came to 0 bases and at J to 9 bases, leaving 6 bases not matched to a gene. The CDR3 protein is CASSQDRLAGAGQYF. The CDR3, as DNA: TGTGCCAGCAGCCAAGATCGACTAGCGGGGGCGGGGCAGTACTTC.

The V and J genes are TRBV4-1 and TRBJ2-3, with TRBD2 matching over 7 bases. Trimming cost V 0 bases and J 2 bases; bases outside gene matches: 8. From germline, CDR1 is MGHRA and CDR2 YSYEKL. The CDR3 spans 17 residues. The CDR3 loop is CASSQDSGGGTTDTQYF. The CDR3 coding sequence is TGCGCCAGCAGCCAAGATTCTGGGGGGGGGACCACAGATACGCAGTATTTT.

The chain employs TRBV2 and TRBJ1-1, with D maybe TRBD1 (6 bases). CDR1 and CDR2 from the germline V gene are SNHLY and FYNNEI. V was pared by 5 bases and J by 2 bases, with 9 bases between. The CDR3 consists of 13 residues. In nucleotides, the CDR3 is TGTGCCAGCAGTCCACAGGGTAACACTGAAGCTTTCTTT. This gives the protein CASSPQGNTEAFF. Variable domain in full (rest from reference TRBV2 and TRBJ1-1): EPEVTQTPSHQVTQMGQEVILRCVPISNHLYFYWYRQILGQKVEFLVSFYNNEISEKSEIFDDQFSVERPDGSNFTLKIRSTKLEDSAMYFCASSPQGNTEAFFGQGTRLTVV.

CDR3 DNA: TGTGCCAGCAGTAAACGGGACACCTACAATGAGCAGTTCTTC. Translated: CASSKRDTYNEQFF. J is TRBJ2-1 and V is TRBV6-1; the D gene is possibly TRBD1 (6 bases). CDR3 length equals 14 residues. Germline V gives CDR1 MNHNS, CDR2 SASEGT. V was clipped by 5 bases and J by 2 bases, with 10 bases between them.

The chain employs TRBV5-5 and TRBJ2-7; TRBD1 aligns across 7 bases. Germline V gene sequence: CDR1 SGHKS, CDR2 YYEKEE (reference sequence). The junction had 6 bases not matched to a gene; V was cut back by 4 bases and J by 2 bases. The CDR3 spans 14 residues. This chain's CDR3 is CASSPTGTAYEQYF. Here the CDR3 DNA reads TGTGCCAGCAGCCCCACCGGGACAGCCTACGAGCAGTACTTC. The whole variable domain, filled in from reference TRBV5-5 and TRBJ2-7, reads DAGVTQSPTHLIKTRGQQVTLRCSPISGHKSVSWYQQVLGQGPQFIFQYYEKEERGRGNFPDRFSARQFPNYSSELNVNALLLGDSALYLCASSPTGTAYEQYFGPGTRLTVT.

The genes are TRBV7-8 and TRBJ2-3; D uncertain. Germline V gives CDR1 SGHVS, CDR2 FQNEAQ. The CDR3 is made up of 14 amino acids. Trimming removed 2 bases from V and 9 bases from J, with 15 bases in between. CDR3 bases: TGTGCCAGCAGCTTAAGTGACCACCCATCCACGCAGTATTTT. As protein: CASSLSDHPSTQYF.

This rearrangement joins TRBV2 to TRBJ2-3; D is unresolved. Between the trimmed V and J ends, which lost 2 bases and 1 base, there was a span of 13 bases. Germline V gene sequence: CDR1 SNHLY, CDR2 FYNNEI. This CDR3 has 16 residues. The CDR3 DNA sequence: TGTGCCAGCAGTGAACGGCCGACGGTTGGCACAGATACGCAGTATTTT. The encoded protein is CASSERPTVGTDTQYF.

J is TRBJ1-3 and V is TRBV4-1, with a tentative D call TRBD1 (6 bases). Trimming left V 0 bases short and J 2 bases short, with 14 bases between. The CDR3 is made up of 17 amino acids. The germline V gene encodes CDR1 MGHRA and CDR2 YSYEKL. In DNA form, the CDR3 reads TGCGCCAGCAGCCAAGAGATTCCAGGGGTTGCTGGAAACACCATATATTTT. Translation: CASSQEIPGVAGNTIYF.

The chain uses TRBV2 and TRBJ2-7; no firm D call. Germline V gene data show CDR1 as SNHLY and CDR2 as FYNNEI. Between the trimmed V and J ends, which lost 7 bases and 1 base, there was a span of 11 bases. The CDR3 consists of 13 residues. The CDR3 DNA reads as TGTGCCAGCATAGGACGGCTATCCTACGAGCAGTACTTC. It codes for CASIGRLSYEQYF.

The chain links TRBV25-1 to TRBJ2-5; a weak D match, TRBD1 (6 bases). The ends were cut back, 6 bases at V and 0 bases at J, with 17 bases in the middle. This CDR3 has 16 residues. Germline V gives CDR1 MGHDK, CDR2 SYGVNS. The CDR3, as DNA: TGTGCCAGCAGCGATCTACAGGGCGGGTACCAAGAGACCCAGTACTTC. It specifies CASSDLQGGYQETQYF.

The genes are TRBV5-5 and TRBJ2-2; 9 nucleotides agree with TRBD1. V lost 4 bases, J lost 6 bases, and 7 bases stayed unmatched. The CDR3 is 15 residues long. Germline CDR1 reads SGHKS; CDR2 reads YYEKEE (reference sequence). The CDR3 region has the DNA TGTGCCAGCAGCGGGACAGGGATTCGTCCCGGGGAGCTGTTTTTT. It yields the protein CASSGTGIRPGELFF.

This clone was recorded a few times. The chain joins TRBV29-1 to TRBJ1-5, with 7 bases lining up with TRBD1. In germline, CDR1 is SQVTM, CDR2 ANQGSEA. J was trimmed by 4 bases and V by 5 bases; bases with no gene match: 5. There are 13 residues in the CDR3. CDR3 in DNA: TGCAGCGTTCGGACAGGCGGGAATCAGCCCCAGCATTTT. Translating gives CSVRTGGNQPQHF.